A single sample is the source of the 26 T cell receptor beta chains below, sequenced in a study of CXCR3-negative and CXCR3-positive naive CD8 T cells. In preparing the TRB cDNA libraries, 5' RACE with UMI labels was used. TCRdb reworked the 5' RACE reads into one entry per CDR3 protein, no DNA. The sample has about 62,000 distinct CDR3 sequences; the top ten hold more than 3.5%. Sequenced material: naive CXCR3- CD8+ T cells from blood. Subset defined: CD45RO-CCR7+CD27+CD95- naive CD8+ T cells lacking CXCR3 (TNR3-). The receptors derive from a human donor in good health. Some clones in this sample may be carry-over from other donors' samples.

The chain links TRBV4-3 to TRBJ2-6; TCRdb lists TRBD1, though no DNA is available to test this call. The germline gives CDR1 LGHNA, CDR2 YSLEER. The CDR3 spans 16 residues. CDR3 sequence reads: CASSQDWGTGANVLTF.

The CDR3 is CSVDKILQGGTDTQYF. The V gene is TRBV29-1, the J gene TRBJ2-3; with no DNA, the TCRdb D assignment of TRBD1 cannot be verified. Germline assignment: CDR1 SQVTM and CDR2 ANQGSEA. The CDR3 spans 16 residues.

The CDR3 spells CASRAGASNEQFF. The chain has TRBV7-3 and TRBJ2-1; TCRdb outputs TRBD1, but without DNA this stays unchecked. Germline V gives CDR1 SGHTA, CDR2 FQGTGA. The CDR3 is 13 amino acids.

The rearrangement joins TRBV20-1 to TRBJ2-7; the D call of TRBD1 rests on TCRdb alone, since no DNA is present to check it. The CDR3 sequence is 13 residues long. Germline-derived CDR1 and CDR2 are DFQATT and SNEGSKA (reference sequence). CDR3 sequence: CSAREGGSYEQYF.

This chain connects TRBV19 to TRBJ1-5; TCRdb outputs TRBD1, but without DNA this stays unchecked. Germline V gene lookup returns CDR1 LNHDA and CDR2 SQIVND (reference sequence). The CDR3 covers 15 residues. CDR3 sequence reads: CASSIWGASNQPQHF.

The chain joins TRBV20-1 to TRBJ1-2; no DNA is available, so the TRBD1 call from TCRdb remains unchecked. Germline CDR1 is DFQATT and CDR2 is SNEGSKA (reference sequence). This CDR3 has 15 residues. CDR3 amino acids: CSARVPGAVDYGYTF.

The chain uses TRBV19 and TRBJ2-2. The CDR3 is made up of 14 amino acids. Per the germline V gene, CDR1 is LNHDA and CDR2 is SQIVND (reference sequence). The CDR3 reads CASSIALSSGELFF.

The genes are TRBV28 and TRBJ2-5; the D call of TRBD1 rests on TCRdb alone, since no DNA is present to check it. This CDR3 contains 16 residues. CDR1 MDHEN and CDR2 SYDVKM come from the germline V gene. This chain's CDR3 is CASSLWGGDREETQYF. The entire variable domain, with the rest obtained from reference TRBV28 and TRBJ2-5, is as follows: DVKVTQSSRYLVKRTGEKVFLECVQDMDHENMFWYRQDPGLGLRLIYFSYDVKMKEKGDIPEGYSVSREKKERFSLILESASTNQTSMYLCASSLWGGDREETQYFGPGTRLLVL.

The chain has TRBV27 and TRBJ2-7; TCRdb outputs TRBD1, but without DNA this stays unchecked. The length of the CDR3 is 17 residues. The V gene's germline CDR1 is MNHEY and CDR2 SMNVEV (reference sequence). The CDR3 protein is CASSLGAQGANSYEQYF.

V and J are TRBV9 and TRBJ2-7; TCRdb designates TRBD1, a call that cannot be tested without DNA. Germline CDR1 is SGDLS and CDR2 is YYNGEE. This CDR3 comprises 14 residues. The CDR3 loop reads CASSASGTDNEQYF.

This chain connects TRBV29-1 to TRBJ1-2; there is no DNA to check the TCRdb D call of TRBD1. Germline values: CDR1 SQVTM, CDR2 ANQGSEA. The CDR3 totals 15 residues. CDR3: CSVEDFLGQGYGYTF. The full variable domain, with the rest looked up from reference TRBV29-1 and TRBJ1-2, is SAVISQKPSRDICQRGTSLTIQCQVDSQVTMMFWYRQQPGQSLTLIATANQGSEATYESGFVIDKFPISRPNLTFSTLTVSNMSPEDSSIYLCSVEDFLGQGYGYTFGSGTRLTVV.

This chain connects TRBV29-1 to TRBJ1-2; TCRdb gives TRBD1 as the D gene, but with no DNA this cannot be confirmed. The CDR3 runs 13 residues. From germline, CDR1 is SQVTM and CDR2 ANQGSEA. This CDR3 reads CSVRDVENYGYTF.

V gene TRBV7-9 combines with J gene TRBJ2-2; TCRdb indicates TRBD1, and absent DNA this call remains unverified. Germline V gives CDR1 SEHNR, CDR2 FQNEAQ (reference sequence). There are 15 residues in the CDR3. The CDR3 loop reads CASSYTGPNTGELFF.

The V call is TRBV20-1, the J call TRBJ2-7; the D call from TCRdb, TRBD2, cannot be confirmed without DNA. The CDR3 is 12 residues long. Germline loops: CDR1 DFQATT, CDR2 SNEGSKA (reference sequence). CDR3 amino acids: CSAGGLAYEQYF.

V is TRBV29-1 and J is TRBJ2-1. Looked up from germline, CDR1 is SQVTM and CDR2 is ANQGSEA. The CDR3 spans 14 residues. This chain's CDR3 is CSVDRLGSYNEQFF.

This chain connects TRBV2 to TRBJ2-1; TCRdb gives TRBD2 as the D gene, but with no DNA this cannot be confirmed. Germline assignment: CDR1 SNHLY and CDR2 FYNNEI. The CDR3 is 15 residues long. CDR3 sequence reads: CASSRTGSSYNEQFF.

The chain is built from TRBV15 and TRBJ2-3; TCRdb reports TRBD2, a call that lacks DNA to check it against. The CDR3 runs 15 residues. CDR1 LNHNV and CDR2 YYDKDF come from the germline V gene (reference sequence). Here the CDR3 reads CATSGTSGGSDTQYF.

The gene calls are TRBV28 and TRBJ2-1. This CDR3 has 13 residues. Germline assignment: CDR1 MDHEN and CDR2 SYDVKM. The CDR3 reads CASSFQTYNEQFF. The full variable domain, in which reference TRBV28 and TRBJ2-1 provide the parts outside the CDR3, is DVKVTQSSRYLVKRTGEKVFLECVQDMDHENMFWYRQDPGLGLRLIYFSYDVKMKEKGDIPEGYSVSREKKERFSLILESASTNQTSMYLCASSFQTYNEQFFGPGTRLTVL.

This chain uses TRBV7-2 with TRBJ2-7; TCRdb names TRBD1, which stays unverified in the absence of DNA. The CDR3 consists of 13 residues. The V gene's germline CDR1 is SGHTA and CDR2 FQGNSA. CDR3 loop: CASRGPAAWEQYF.

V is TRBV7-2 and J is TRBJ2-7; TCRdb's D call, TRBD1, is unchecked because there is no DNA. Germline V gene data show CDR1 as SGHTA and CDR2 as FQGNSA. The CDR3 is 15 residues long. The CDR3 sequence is CASSPPDGRAYEQYF.

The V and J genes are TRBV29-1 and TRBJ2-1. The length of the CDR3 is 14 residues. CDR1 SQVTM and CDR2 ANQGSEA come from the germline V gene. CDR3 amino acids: CSVEDQAEYNEQFF.

Here the CDR3 reads CSVAIGNEQFF. The V gene is TRBV29-1, the J gene TRBJ2-1. CDR3 size: 11 residues. CDR1 is SQVTM, CDR2 ANQGSEA, per germline.

CDR3 sequence: CASSWDGGDGELFF. The rearrangement uses TRBV7-9 and TRBJ2-2; TCRdb reports TRBD2, a call that lacks DNA to check it against. Per germline, CDR1 SEHNR and CDR2 FQNEAQ (reference sequence). The CDR3 contains 14 residues.

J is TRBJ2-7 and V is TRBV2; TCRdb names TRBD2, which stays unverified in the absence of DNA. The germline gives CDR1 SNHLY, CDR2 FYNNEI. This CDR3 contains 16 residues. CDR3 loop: CASSEEEREGLREQYF.

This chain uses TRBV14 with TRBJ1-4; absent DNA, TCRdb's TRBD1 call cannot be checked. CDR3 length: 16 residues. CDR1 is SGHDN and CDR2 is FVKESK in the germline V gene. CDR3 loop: CASSRSQGAGNEKLFF.

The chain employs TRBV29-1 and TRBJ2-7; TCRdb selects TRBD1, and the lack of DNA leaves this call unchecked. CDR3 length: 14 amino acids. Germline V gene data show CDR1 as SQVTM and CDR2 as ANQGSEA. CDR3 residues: CSVEGTETAYEQYF.